A single sample gave rise to the 22 T cell receptor beta chains below, sequenced in a study of OX40 agonist ivuxolimab in advanced cancers. Clones were read by immunoSEQ multiplex PCR, and TCRdb kept only the in-frame ones, dropping some. Here the sample spans fewer than 15,000 clones, roughly 80% being singletons. The sample here was CD4+ or CD8+ T cells sorted from blood, taken in a trial of the OX40 agonist ivuxolimab. The receptor source for this set is an adult with an advanced solid tumor such as melanoma, head and neck, liver or kidney cancer.

The rearrangement uses TRBV6-5 and TRBJ2-7, with 10 bases fitting TRBD1. The V segment lost 2 bases and the J segment 3 bases; nucleotides outside the gene matches: 4. The CDR3 has 15 amino acids. Germline V gene lookup returns CDR1 MNHEY and CDR2 SVGAGI. The CDR3 DNA reads as TGTGCCAGCAGTTACGGGACAGGGGACTTCTACGAGCAGTACTTC. It specifies CASSYGTGDFYEQYF.

The CDR3 here is CASSVGQGATYNEQFF. The CDR3 bases are TGTGCCAGCAGCGTAGGGCAGGGGGCGACCTACAATGAGCAGTTCTTC. The rearrangement links TRBV9 to TRBJ2-1, with 8 bases identical to TRBD1. The CDR3 is made up of 16 amino acids. Germline CDR1 is SGDLS and CDR2 is YYNGEE. Losses at the gene ends were 0 bases for V and 2 bases for J; bases not matched to a gene: 4.

This clone showed up just a few times. The CDR3: CAWRGNTEAFF. In nucleotides, the CDR3 is TGTGCCTGGAGGGGAAACACTGAAGCTTTCTTT. This chain joins TRBV30 and TRBJ1-1; D is unresolved. Germline lookup yields CDR1 GTSNPN and CDR2 SVGIG (reference sequence). The V end was cut by 3 bases, the J end by 2 bases, with 4 bases between. This CDR3 region has 11 residues.

The chain recombines TRBV9 with TRBJ1-5, with a tentative D call TRBD1 (5 bases). Per germline, CDR1 SGDLS and CDR2 YYNGEE. CDR3 length: 14 amino acids. Trimming shortened V by 4 bases and J by 1 base, and 9 bases separated the two germline ends. CDR3 protein: CASSPDSSNQPQHF. CDR3 nucleotides: TGTGCCAGCAGCCCAGACAGCAGCAATCAGCCCCAGCATTTT.

The rearrangement joins TRBV5-6 to TRBJ2-5, with D possibly TRBD1 on 6 matching bases. This CDR3 spans 16 amino acids. V was pared by 5 bases and J by 5 bases, with 22 bases between. CDR1 is SGHDT and CDR2 is YYEEEE in the germline V gene. The chain's CDR3 is CASRFGWGPSGETQYF. DNA of the CDR3: TGTGCCAGCAGATTTGGGTGGGGGCCTAGTGGTGAGACCCAGTACTTC.

This clone was counted once. V gene TRBV4-1 combines with J gene TRBJ2-3, with 12 bases identical to TRBD2. Losses at the gene ends were 5 bases for V and 3 bases for J; bases not matched to a gene: 6. Germline V gives CDR1 MGHRA, CDR2 YSYEKL. The CDR3 loop spans 16 amino acids. The CDR3 DNA sequence: TGCGCCAGCAGCGGGCGACTAGCGGGAGTGACAGATACGCAGTATTTT. This codes for CASSGRLAGVTDTQYF.

The J gene is TRBJ2-5, the V gene TRBV7-9; maybe TRBD1 (5 bases). The CDR3 has 14 residues. V was pared by 5 bases and J by 2 bases, with 12 bases between. CDR1 SEHNR and CDR2 FQNEAQ come from the germline V gene (reference sequence). CDR3 residues: CASSPTDTQETQYF. The CDR3 nucleotides read TGTGCCAGCAGCCCCACGGACACGCAAGAGACCCAGTACTTC.

This chain links TRBV9 with TRBJ2-7; 8 positions agree with TRBD1. The CDR3 has 14 residues. Trimming removed 4 bases from V and 3 bases from J; junction bases left unmatched: 6. CDR1 and CDR2 from the germline V gene are SGDLS and YYNGEE. The CDR3 loop reads CASSPGTGIYEQYF. CDR3 in DNA: TGTGCCAGCAGCCCCGGGACAGGAATCTACGAGCAGTACTTC.

The rearrangement uses TRBV11-3 and TRBJ2-7; possible D gene TRBD2, 7 bases. The CDR3 is 12 residues long. V lost 3 bases and J 7 bases, leaving 10 bases between the germline ends. Germline CDR1 reads SGHNT; CDR2 reads YENEEA. The CDR3 here is CASSLGGREQYF. The DNA of the CDR3 is TGTGCCAGCAGCTTGGGGGGGCGGGAGCAGTACTTC.

V is TRBV19 and J is TRBJ2-5; TRBD2 is a possible D gene (7 bases). The germline gives CDR1 LNHDA, CDR2 SQIVND (reference sequence). The CDR3 sequence is 15 residues long. The V gene lost 7 bases and the J gene lost 5 bases, with 20 bases spanning the gap. CDR3 protein: CASNHGGAPEETQYF. CDR3 DNA sequence: TGTGCCAGTAACCATGGGGGGGCGCCGGAGGAGACCCAGTACTTC.

The V and J genes are TRBV13 and TRBJ1-4; D not resolved. Germline V CDR1 and CDR2: PRHDT, FYEKMQ (reference sequence). This CDR3 has 15 residues. V gave up 0 bases and J gave up 7 bases, with 12 bases separating them. CDR3 DNA: TGTGCCAGCAGCTTAGGGGGCAGCGAGCCTGAAAAACTGTTTTTT. Translating gives CASSLGGSEPEKLFF.

The gene calls are TRBV6-6 and TRBJ2-3; D gene ambiguous. Deletions cut 10 bases from V and 0 bases from J, with 14 bases between. The germline V gene encodes CDR1 MNHNY and CDR2 SVGAGI (reference sequence). The CDR3 sequence is 14 residues long. The CDR3 here is CATVWGASTDTQYF. In DNA form, the CDR3 reads TGTGCCACTGTTTGGGGTGCTAGCACAGATACGCAGTATTTT.

The chain joins TRBV27 to TRBJ2-7; D is unclear. The germline gives CDR1 MNHEY, CDR2 SMNVEV (reference sequence). The V end lost 2 bases, the J end lost 0 bases, and 14 bases lay between the germline ends. This CDR3 is built from 16 residues. The CDR3 DNA reads TGTGCCAGCAGTTTAGATGTTGGGCAGCACTCCTACGAGCAGTACTTC. Translated: CASSLDVGQHSYEQYF.

This chain joins TRBV19 and TRBJ1-2; perhaps TRBD1 as D (5 bases). This CDR3 is built from 14 residues. The germline gives CDR1 LNHDA, CDR2 SQIVND (reference sequence). The ends were cut back, 4 bases at V and 6 bases at J, with 15 bases in the middle. The CDR3 nucleotides read TGTGCCAGTAGTAGGGACCTCCAGACGGATGGCTACACCTTC. This gives the protein CASSRDLQTDGYTF. Variable domain in full (rest from reference TRBV19 and TRBJ1-2): DGGITQSPKYLFRKEGQNVTLSCEQNLNHDAMYWYRQDPGQGLRLIYYSQIVNDFQKGDIAEGYSVSREKKESFPLTVTSAQKNPTAFYLCASSRDLQTDGYTFGSGTRLTVV.

This clone has only one observation. The chain combines TRBV19 with TRBJ1-6, with D possibly matching TRBD1 (5 bases). Germline-derived CDR1 and CDR2 are LNHDA and SQIVND (reference sequence). This CDR3 has 17 residues. The V gene lost 1 base and the J gene lost 0 bases, with 10 bases spanning the gap. CDR3 region: CASSIGGRSSYNSPLHF. The CDR3 DNA reads TGTGCCAGTAGTATAGGGGGCAGGAGCTCCTATAATTCACCCCTCCACTTT.

The chain recombines TRBV18 with TRBJ1-4; D is unresolved. Germline-derived CDR1 and CDR2 are KGHSH and LQKENI. Trimming removed 3 bases from V and 8 bases from J, with 13 bases in between. CDR3 length equals 14 residues. The CDR3 DNA follows: TGTGCCAGCTCACCGGCAGACGGTAGGGAAAAACTGTTTTTT. Translated, it gives CASSPADGREKLFF.

This chain joins TRBV19 and TRBJ2-7; no clear D gene. V gave up 11 bases and J gave up 6 bases, with 14 bases separating them. Per germline, CDR1 LNHDA and CDR2 SQIVND (reference sequence). This CDR3 is 11 amino acids long. The CDR3 loop is CAERAICEQYF. For the CDR3, the DNA is TGTGCCGAAAGGGCGATTTGCGAGCAGTACTTC.

The rearrangement links TRBV5-8 to TRBJ1-4; D may be TRBD1 (5 bases). V was pared by 4 bases and J by 14 bases, with 12 bases between. This CDR3 comprises 11 residues. Germline CDR1 is SGHTS and CDR2 is YDEGEE. The DNA of the CDR3 is TGTGCCAGCAGCCCGGGGGGTGGGCTGTTTTTT. Its protein is CASSPGGGLFF.

This clone was seen once. The J gene is TRBJ2-7, the V gene TRBV9; the D gene could be TRBD1 or TRBD2 (5 bases each). The V end was cut by 2 bases, the J end by 0 bases, with 12 bases between. The CDR3 is made up of 15 amino acids. The germline V gene encodes CDR1 SGDLS and CDR2 YYNGEE. The chain's CDR3 is CASSVSGTVSYEQYF. The CDR3, as DNA: TGTGCCAGCAGCGTTTCTGGGACGGTCTCCTACGAGCAGTACTTC.

The chain recombines TRBV10-1 with TRBJ2-7; possibly TRBD1 for D (7 bases). The CDR3 has 18 residues. V gave up 0 bases and J gave up 0 bases, with 18 bases separating them. CDR1 is WNHNN and CDR2 is SYGVQD in the germline V gene (reference sequence). CDR3 residues: CASSESTQAQGGSYEQYF. DNA of the CDR3: TGCGCCAGCAGTGAGTCGACTCAGGCCCAGGGGGGCTCCTACGAGCAGTACTTC.

The table lists this clone with a few counts. The J gene is TRBJ2-1, the V gene TRBV7-9, with unresolved D. The CDR3 consists of 14 residues. Germline assignment: CDR1 SEHNR and CDR2 FQNEAQ (reference sequence). Trimming shortened V by 2 bases and J by 4 bases, and 9 bases separated the two germline ends. CDR3 sequence: CASSLLASYNEQFF. CDR3 DNA: TGTGCCAGCAGCTTATTGGCCAGTTACAATGAGCAGTTCTTC.

The V gene is TRBV4-1, the J gene TRBJ2-5, with unresolved D. V was trimmed by 3 bases and J by 2 bases, leaving 10 bases between them. The germline CDR1 and CDR2 sequences are MGHRA and YSYEKL. CDR3 length: 14 amino acids. CDR3 DNA sequence: TGCGCCAGCAGCCAGCCTCCTAGGCAAGAGACCCAGTACTTC. Translating it yields CASSQPPRQETQYF.